This T cell receptor beta chain was found in a study of cytomegalovirus exposure and HLA in healthy donors. Both 60 Vbeta primers and 13 Jbeta primers went into the PCR. The data were produced by immunoSEQ multiplex PCR, yet TCRdb's version contains in-frame clones alone and is incomplete. Of about 200,000 clones listed, around four fifths are singletons. With V trimmed by 5 bases and J by 3 bases, 5 bases remained unmatched. The length of the CDR3 is 15 residues. Germline loops: CDR1 SEHNR, CDR2 FQNEAQ (reference sequence). V usage is TRBV7-9 and J usage is TRBJ2-4; 9 bases are a match to TRBD2. The sequence came from a male donor in good health and CMV-seronegative. Sequenced: PBMCs. The CDR3, as DNA: TGTGCCAGCAGCCACGCGCGGGAGGGCAAAAACATTCAGTACTTC. It yields the protein CASSHAREGKNIQYF.